This T cell receptor beta chain was documented in a study of human T cells and chemical hapten exposure. With 0 bases removed from V and 6 bases from J, the gap between germline ends came to 11 bases. Germline CDR1 LGHNA, CDR2 YSLEER. The CDR3 is 14 residues long. Study findings and constraints: Alopecia in the donors means their immune response may deviate from healthy people's.

As to time point: pre-sensitization, week 0. Treatment here: therapeutic diphenylcyclopropenone sensitization with weekly scalp DPC. Points on this clonotype: The target antigen is unknown.

Via MiXCR, TCRdb re-called the RACE reads, giving one row per CDR3 protein. The data contain under 300,000 distinct CDR3 sequences, roughly 7.7% of them singletons. The chain combines TRBV4-3 with TRBJ1-1, with D possibly TRBD1 on 5 matching bases. This TCR came from a man between 18 and 35 years old with alopecia areata. Some clones in this sample may be carry-over from other donors' samples. The sample in question was whole blood, obtained in connection with sensitization to the hapten diphenylcyclopropenone (DPC). In DNA form, the CDR3 reads TGCGCCAGCAGCCAAGATCGATTAGGGGCTGAAGCTTTCTTT. The encoded protein is CASSQDRLGAEAFF.